The clone carrying this T cell receptor beta chain has just a few counts. Its antigen is not identified. Per germline, CDR1 SEHNR and CDR2 FQNEAQ (reference sequence). V was cut by 7 bases and J by 2 bases, with 12 bases left in between. The CDR3 is 13 amino acids. This entry comes from a study of T cell repertoires in cytomegalovirus infection. Across the study: The authors used CMV epitopes that were HLA-C-restricted (recently identified) and HLA-B-restricted (well studied).

Study-wide points: CMV-specific HLA-C-restricted TCR beta clonotypes dominated the ex vivo response.

TCRdb re-derived calls from the reads in MiXCR, one entry per CDR3 protein. This sample has about 890,000 distinct CDR3 sequences; around 32% occur once, and the top ten carry over 12%. The receptor was derived from a human donor in good health (CMV status not recorded). Some clones in this sample may be carry-over from other donors' samples. The chain carries TRBV7-9 and TRBJ2-7; the D gene is possibly TRBD2 (5 bases). Sample: cultured CD8+ T cells from PBMCs, taken from culture after CMV antigen stimulation. This CDR3 reads CASTGPGTYEQYF. CDR3 nucleotides: TGTGCCAGCACCGGACCCGGGACCTACGAGCAGTACTTC. The full variable domain, completed using reference TRBV7-9 and TRBJ2-7, is DTGVSQNPRHKITKRGQNVTFRCDPISEHNRLYWYRQTLGQGPEFLTYFQNEAQLEKSRLLSDRFSAERPKGSFSTLEIQRTEQGDSAMYLCASTGPGTYEQYFGPGTRLTVT.